These 10 T cell receptor beta chains were sequenced from one sample in a study of CD8 T cells in ankylosing spondylitis. One entry per CDR3 protein, called by TCRdb with MiXCR from the 5' RACE reads. The table lists more than 250,000 distinct CDR3 sequences, roughly 11% of them singletons. Sequenced sample: blood, either unsorted or a sorted T cell fraction (not recorded which). The receptors come from a female donor with ankylosing spondylitis or in good health (not recorded which).

In this sample, this clonotype turned up a few times. The chain joins TRBV5-5 to TRBJ1-1, with TRBD1 matching 7 bases. The CDR3 runs 15 residues. The V gene end was trimmed by 4 bases and the J gene end by 4 bases; junction bases not matched to a gene: 10. CDR1 is SGHKS and CDR2 is YYEKEE in the germline V gene (reference sequence). CDR3 sequence reads: CASSTMTGLVTEAFF. CDR3 coding DNA: TGTGCCAGCAGCACGATGACAGGGCTGGTCACTGAAGCTTTCTTT. Complete variable domain (other parts from reference TRBV5-5 and TRBJ1-1): DAGVTQSPTHLIKTRGQQVTLRCSPISGHKSVSWYQQVLGQGPQFIFQYYEKEERGRGNFPDRFSARQFPNYSSELNVNALLLGDSALYLCASSTMTGLVTEAFFGQGTRLTVV.

V usage is TRBV28 and J usage is TRBJ2-1; D unresolved. CDR1 and CDR2 (germline): MDHEN, SYDVKM. Trimming took 3 bases from V and 8 from J, leaving 8 bases between them. This CDR3 has 12 residues. The DNA of the CDR3 is TGTGCCAGCAGTTTCCCCATGGATGAGCAGTTCTTC. This sequence encodes CASSFPMDEQFF. The complete variable domain, with remaining parts taken from reference TRBV28 and TRBJ2-1, reads DVKVTQSSRYLVKRTGEKVFLECVQDMDHENMFWYRQDPGLGLRLIYFSYDVKMKEKGDIPEGYSVSREKKERFSLILESASTNQTSMYLCASSFPMDEQFFGPGTRLTVL.

Comment on this clonotype: A much larger clone sits a single nucleotide away, making a read error possible. The chain combines TRBV28 with TRBJ2-1, with D possibly TRBD2 on 7 matching bases. The germline V gene encodes CDR1 MDHEN and CDR2 SYDVKM. There are 15 residues in the CDR3. The CDR3 DNA follows: TGTGCCAGCAGACCGATCTTTCGGGGGGACAATGAGCAGTCCTTC. This sequence encodes CASRPIFRGDNEQSF.

This clonotype was seen more than once but under ten times. This chain joins TRBV20-1 and TRBJ2-3; perhaps TRBD2 as D (6 bases). This CDR3 spans 11 amino acids. Germline V CDR1 and CDR2: DFQATT, SNEGSKA (reference sequence). V lost 4 bases to trimming and J lost 6 bases, with 8 bases between them. The CDR3 reads CSATREDTQYF. CDR3 sequence (DNA): TGCAGTGCTACCCGGGAGGATACGCAGTATTTT.

This clonotype was detected ten times or more. The rearrangement joins TRBV20-1 to TRBJ2-1, with TRBD1 identical over 9 bases. Germline values: CDR1 DFQATT, CDR2 SNEGSKA (reference sequence). The CDR3 sequence is 16 residues long. Trimming cost V 2 bases and J 3 bases; bases outside gene matches: 8. For the CDR3, the DNA is TGCAGTGCTAGACCTAGGACAGGGGCCAACTACAATGAGCAGTTCTTC. This gives the protein CSARPRTGANYNEQFF.

The table lists this clonotype with many counts. This chain uses TRBV7-8 with TRBJ2-2, with a tentative D call TRBD2 (6 bases). CDR1 and CDR2 from the germline V gene are SGHVS and FQNEAQ. This CDR3 has 15 amino acids. V lost 0 bases and J lost 5, with 10 bases in between. The CDR3 is CASSLAHAGTGELFF. The DNA of the CDR3 is TGTGCCAGCAGCTTAGCCCACGCGGGAACCGGGGAGCTGTTTTTT.

This clonotype was seen many times. The chain uses TRBV7-6 and TRBJ1-4; TRBD1 agrees at 8 bases. Germline V gene sequence: CDR1 SGHVS, CDR2 FNYEAQ. CDR3 length equals 15 residues. The junction had 3 bases not matched to a gene; V was cut back by 1 base and J by 5 bases. The CDR3 DNA is TGTGCCAGCAGCTTAGGGACAGGGAACAATGAAAAACTGTTTTTT. It translates to CASSLGTGNNEKLFF.

The gene calls are TRBV5-1 and TRBJ2-1, with TRBD2 matching 8 bases. The CDR3 spans 16 residues. The trim removed 4 bases at V and 3 bases at J, leaving 9 bases unmatched. In germline, CDR1 is SGHRS, CDR2 YFSETQ. CDR3 sequence (DNA): TGCGCCAGCAGCCTGCAACGGGGGGGCGACTACAATGAGCAGTTCTTC. Its translation is CASSLQRGGDYNEQFF. The entire variable domain, with the rest obtained from reference TRBV5-1 and TRBJ2-1, is as follows: KAGVTQTPRYLIKTRGQQVTLSCSPISGHRSVSWYQQTPGQGLQFLFEYFSETQRNKGNFPGRFSGRQFSNSRSEMNVSTLELGDSALYLCASSLQRGGDYNEQFFGPGTRLTVL.

V usage is TRBV12-3 or TRBV12-4 and J usage is TRBJ2-3; 11 bases fit TRBD1. The length of the CDR3 is 15 residues. Trimming cost V 4 bases and J 4 bases; bases outside gene matches: 4. CDR3 sequence reads: CASSSRTGGPDTQYF. As DNA, the CDR3 is TGTGCCAGCAGTTCACGGACAGGGGGCCCAGATACGCAGTATTTT.

There are many counts of this clonotype. The chain uses TRBV12-3 or TRBV12-4 and TRBJ2-5; 8 positions agree with TRBD1. This CDR3 is 17 amino acids long. The V and J ends lost 6 bases and 4 bases, in that order; junction bases with no gene match: 16. CDR3: CASRSLLQGAFGETQYF. The DNA for the CDR3 is TGTGCCAGCAGATCCCTCCTCCAGGGGGCTTTTGGAGAGACCCAGTACTTC.